The rows below give T cell receptor beta chains drawn from one sample of a study of naive CD8 T cells in extremely preterm neonates. TCRdb keeps only in-frame clones here, not all; method: immunoSEQ multiplex PCR. Of tens of thousands of clones listed, around 89% were seen once; the top ten hold 0.93%. What was sequenced was naive CD8+ T cells from cord blood. Every receptor here comes from a boy who was born preterm. CDR3s include the opening cysteine and the closing phenylalanine or tryptophan.

CDR3 length,J gene,V gene,CDR3 protein
16,TRBJ2-1,TRBV9,CASSVDGGAIYNEQFF
16,TRBJ2-3,TRBV7-3,CASSLLAGGRTDTQYF
11,TRBJ2-3,TRBV27,CASSLADTQYF
16,TRBJ2-7,TRBV4-2,CASSQDRTSGGVEQYF
10,TRBJ2-7,TRBV2,CASSGYEQYF
15,TRBJ1-5,TRBV4-3,CASSQDNYSNQPQHF
11,TRBJ1-2,TRBV5-5,CASSDNYGYTF
12,TRBJ1-2,TRBV11-2,CASSLTNYGYTF
14,TRBJ1-4,TRBV5-1,CASSLGQGNEKLFF
15,TRBJ2-3,TRBV19,CASSIRGGWADTQYF
11,TRBJ2-7,TRBV9,CASSNTYEQYF
12,TRBJ1-1,TRBV6-4,CASSDGGAEAFF
14,TRBJ2-2,TRBV21-1,CASSKGDNTGELFF
16,TRBJ2-7,TRBV4-1,CASSLGLAGGPYEQYF
18,TRBJ2-3,TRBV5-1,CASSLDLAGVGFTDTQYF
16,TRBJ2-2,TRBV25-1,CASSEWERGGTGELFF
14,TRBJ1-2,TRBV29-1,CSVEDPPGGIGYTF
15,TRBJ2-3,TRBV9,CASSVQIQSTDTQYF
11,TRBJ2-7,TRBV13,CASSLSYEQYF
12,TRBJ2-7,TRBV7-9,CASSLRRDEQYF
15,TRBJ2-7,TRBV6-1,CASSEWTSGGYEQYF
14,TRBJ2-7,TRBV6-5,CASSYVSSPGEQYF
15,TRBJ2-7,TRBV7-2,CASSLDEGISYEQYF
13,TRBJ2-7,TRBV4-1,CASSPRPGYEQYF
15,TRBJ2-1,TRBV9,CASSVELAGPNEQFF
15,TRBJ1-2,TRBV27,CASTRTAPANYGYTF
12,TRBJ2-5,TRBV7-9,CASSLALETQYF
15,TRBJ1-1,TRBV4-3,CASSQDWAAYTEAFF
15,TRBJ2-7,TRBV4-1,CASSQGTSGAYEQYF
15,TRBJ2-3,TRBV9,CASSVGGLAQDTQYF
13,TRBJ2-7,TRBV11-3,CASSLDSTYEQYF
13,TRBJ2-7,TRBV19,CASSIGGSYEQYF
15,TRBJ1-2,TRBV6-6,CASSYSGTGGYGYTF
14,TRBJ2-5,TRBV27,CASSLLAGGETQYF
14,TRBJ1-1,TRBV6-5,CASSYSRVNTEAFF
11,TRBJ1-4,TRBV25-1,CASSEYEKLFF
15,TRBJ2-1,TRBV9,CASSVGGAMDNEQFF
15,TRBJ2-7,TRBV18,CASSLLDREGHEQYF
15,TRBJ1-1,TRBV19,CASSIGTRGNTEAFF
15,TRBJ2-5,TRBV5-1,CASSLPAGTGETQYF
11,TRBJ2-7,TRBV7-9,CATEQGYEQYF
15,TRBJ2-3,TRBV19,CASSIGLAGGDTQYF
13,TRBJ2-3,TRBV7-3,CASSPSPTTAQYF